This TCR beta chain is from a study of blood T cell repertoires in COVID-19. Study background: The study drew acute and convalescent COVID-19 samples from the United States, Italy and Spain. Sample material is recorded as cDNA or gDNA derived from T cells, B-cell-depleted T cells, or PBMCs.

Assay: immunoSEQ multiplex PCR; the TCRdb copy retains only in-frame clones and omits some. The sample has around 160,000 clones, 84% seen once. Trimming stripped 1 base from V and 8 bases from J, with 3 bases between. CDR1 is SEHNR and CDR2 is FQNEAQ in the germline V gene (reference sequence). The CDR3 runs to 11 residues. In this sample, this clone turned up once. This TCR was recovered from a human donor in a cohort sampled during active COVID-19. The chain uses TRBV7-9 and TRBJ2-1; D gene ambiguous. The sample was peripheral blood. In nucleotides, the CDR3 is TGTGCCAGCAGCTTAGTCTATGAGCAGTTCTTC. Its translation: CASSLVYEQFF. The full variable domain, in which reference TRBV7-9 and TRBJ2-1 provide the parts outside the CDR3, is DTGVSQNPRHKITKRGQNVTFRCDPISEHNRLYWYRQTLGQGPEFLTYFQNEAQLEKSRLLSDRFSAERPKGSFSTLEIQRTEQGDSAMYLCASSLVYEQFFGPGTRLTVL.